One and the same sample provided the 23 T cell receptor beta chains below, sequenced in a study of beta chain features in type 1 diabetes. The sequenced template was cDNA made from the entire isolated RNA. Produced via immunoSEQ multiplex PCR; TCRdb's table is partial and in-frame only. The data show approximately 38,000 clones, with 45% to 50% seen just once and more than 0.65% held by the top ten. Sequencing was done on a sample of central memory CD4+ T cells from blood. The origin of the receptors is a woman aged 18-29 years in good health.

The chain is built from TRBV4-2 and TRBJ1-3, with D perhaps matching TRBD1 (5 bases). Germline V gene sequence: CDR1 LGHNA, CDR2 YNFKEQ. The CDR3 consists of 16 residues. Trimming shortened V by 0 bases and J by 4 bases, and 13 bases separated the two germline ends. The CDR3 DNA sequence: TGTGCCAGCAGCCAAGACCCAGGGTCGAGCGGAAACACCATATATTTT. Residues: CASSQDPGSSGNTIYF.

The gene calls are TRBV5-1 and TRBJ2-7; 8 bases match TRBD2. Per the germline V gene, CDR1 is SGHRS and CDR2 is YFSETQ. CDR3 length equals 14 residues. V was pared by 4 bases and J by 3 bases, with 6 bases of the junction left unmatched. The CDR3 is CASSPRTSFYEQYF. In DNA, the CDR3 is TGCGCCAGCAGCCCTCGGACTAGCTTCTACGAGCAGTACTTC.

This clone was counted only a few times. CDR3 region: CASSFPTGTGQGNSPLHF. The DNA for the CDR3 is TGTGCCAGCAGTTTCCCAACCGGGACCGGACAGGGAAATTCACCCCTCCACTTT. The chain combines TRBV27 with TRBJ1-6, with 8 bases matching TRBD1. The V gene end was trimmed by 3 bases and the J gene end by 7 bases; junction bases not matched to a gene: 14. Germline V gives CDR1 MNHEY, CDR2 SMNVEV (reference sequence). The CDR3 is 18 amino acids.

The table lists this clone with a count of one. The rearrangement uses TRBV6-1 and TRBJ1-2; TRBD1 matches at 9 bases. Unmatched junction bases numbered 8, after V lost 7 bases and J lost 2 bases. Germline CDR1 and CDR2: MNHNS and SASEGT. The CDR3 consists of 15 residues. The CDR3 sequence is CASTPGQGGNYGYTF. As DNA, the CDR3 is TGTGCCAGCACCCCGGGACAGGGTGGGAACTATGGCTACACCTTC.

This clone was recorded once. The rearrangement links TRBV5-5 to TRBJ1-1; D is uncertain. Germline CDR1 SGHKS, CDR2 YYEKEE (reference sequence). This CDR3 spans 16 amino acids. Trimming took 0 bases from V and 4 from J, leaving 16 bases between them. The CDR3 here is CASSLAFSAGGTEAFF. CDR3 DNA: TGTGCCAGCAGCTTGGCCTTTTCTGCAGGAGGCACTGAAGCTTTCTTT.

This chain links TRBV5-6 with TRBJ1-4; 11 bases align to TRBD1. The CDR3 runs 15 residues. Germline values: CDR1 SGHDT, CDR2 YYEEEE. V lost 5 bases to trimming and J lost 7 bases; unmatched junction nucleotides: 7. The CDR3 loop is CASRRRTGGFEKLFF. As DNA, the CDR3 is TGTGCCAGCAGGCGAAGGACAGGGGGCTTTGAAAAACTGTTTTTT.

CDR3 protein: CASSTGSGQPQHF. CDR3 in DNA: TGTGCCAGCAGCACAGGGTCCGGTCAGCCCCAGCATTTT. The V call is TRBV2, the J call TRBJ1-5; a weak D match, TRBD1 (6 bases). Germline V lookup: CDR1 SNHLY, CDR2 FYNNEI. The germline V and J ends were trimmed by 6 bases and 6 bases, with 12 bases remaining between them. CDR3 length equals 13 residues. Filled out from reference TRBV2 and TRBJ1-5, the complete variable domain reads EPEVTQTPSHQVTQMGQEVILRCVPISNHLYFYWYRQILGQKVEFLVSFYNNEISEKSEIFDDQFSVERPDGSNFTLKIRSTKLEDSAMYFCASSTGSGQPQHFGDGTRLSIL.

Only a few counts were recorded for this clone. The V gene is TRBV4-1, the J gene TRBJ1-2; TRBD1 is a possible D gene (6 bases). This CDR3 has 13 residues. CDR1 and CDR2 (germline): MGHRA, YSYEKL. Trimming left V 0 bases short and J 4 bases short, with 6 bases between. Written as DNA, the CDR3 is TGCGCCAGCAGCCAAGAGGGGGCCTATGGCTACACCTTC. Encoded protein: CASSQEGAYGYTF.

CDR3 sequence: CAGGGRDGYTF. DNA for the CDR3: TGTGCCGGAGGGGGCAGGGATGGCTACACCTTC. This chain links TRBV30 with TRBJ1-2, with TRBD1 matching 7 bases. The V and J ends lost 8 bases and 6 bases, in that order; junction bases with no gene match: 6. The V gene's germline CDR1 is GTSNPN and CDR2 SVGIG (reference sequence). The CDR3 loop spans 11 amino acids. The entire variable domain, with the rest obtained from reference TRBV30 and TRBJ1-2, is as follows: SQTIHQWPATLVQPVGSPLSLECTVEGTSNPNLYWYRQAAGRGLQLLFYSVGIGQISSEVPQNLSASRPQDRQFILSSKKLLLSDSGFYLCAGGGRDGYTFGSGTRLTVV.

This chain connects TRBV19 to TRBJ2-7, with D uncertain. Germline V gene data show CDR1 as LNHDA and CDR2 as SQIVND (reference sequence). This CDR3 contains 14 residues. Trimming took off 5 bases at V and 0 bases at J, with 11 bases between the two ends. The CDR3 nucleotides are TGTGCCAGTAGTCGACAAACGAGCTCCTACGAGCAGTACTTC. Translating gives CASSRQTSSYEQYF.

This clone was found a few times. This rearrangement joins TRBV18 to TRBJ1-3, with 10 bases matching TRBD1. There are 15 residues in the CDR3. Germline V gives CDR1 KGHSH, CDR2 LQKENI. J was trimmed by 4 bases and V by 3 bases; bases with no gene match: 3. CDR3 protein: CASSPSGQGGNTIYF. As DNA, the CDR3 is TGTGCCAGCTCACCCTCGGGACAGGGGGGAAACACCATATATTTT.

This clone was counted between two and nine times. The rearrangement uses TRBV5-1 and TRBJ2-5; D not certain. V lost 4 bases to trimming and J lost 2 bases, with 9 bases between them. Germline CDR1 SGHRS, CDR2 YFSETQ. The length of the CDR3 is 13 residues. This CDR3 reads CASSPEYQETQYF. For the CDR3, the DNA is TGCGCCAGCAGCCCCGAGTATCAAGAGACCCAGTACTTC.

J is TRBJ2-2 and V is TRBV6-6; 7 positions match TRBD2. CDR1 and CDR2 (germline): MNHNY, SVGAGI (reference sequence). V shed 0 bases, J shed 4 bases, and the junction held 5 bases outside the gene matches. CDR3 length: 16 amino acids. The chain's CDR3 is CASSYSTGGGTGELFF. CDR3 sequence (DNA): TGTGCCAGCAGTTACTCGACGGGGGGTGGCACCGGGGAGCTGTTTTTT.

The CDR3 DNA reads as TGTGCCAGCAGTGAAGCAAGAGTGAACTTTAACAATGAGCAGTTCTTC. Translated, it gives CASSEARVNFNNEQFF. V usage is TRBV2 and J usage is TRBJ2-1, with no clear D. The CDR3 loop spans 16 amino acids. Trimming stripped 0 bases from V and 5 bases from J, with 14 bases between. CDR1 and CDR2 (germline): SNHLY, FYNNEI. Full variable domain (remainder filled in from reference TRBV2 and TRBJ2-1): EPEVTQTPSHQVTQMGQEVILRCVPISNHLYFYWYRQILGQKVEFLVSFYNNEISEKSEIFDDQFSVERPDGSNFTLKIRSTKLEDSAMYFCASSEARVNFNNEQFFGPGTRLTVL.

This clone was picked up one time. The identical CDR3 is also encoded by other nucleotide sequences in the sample. This chain links TRBV28 with TRBJ2-7; the D is unclear. V lost 6 bases, J lost 0 bases, and 9 bases lay in between. CDR1 MDHEN and CDR2 SYDVKM come from the germline V gene. CDR3 length equals 13 residues. CDR3 nucleotide sequence: TGTGCCAGCAGCCTCGGGTCCTCCTACGAGCAGTACTTC. It codes for CASSLGSSYEQYF.

CDR3 nucleotides: TGTGCCAGCAGCTGGGGGCCCGAAGACGAGCAGTACTTC. It encodes CASSWGPEDEQYF. The chain recombines TRBV7-6 with TRBJ2-7, with D possibly TRBD1 on 6 matching bases. The CDR3 covers 13 residues. Germline assignment: CDR1 SGHVS and CDR2 FNYEAQ. The V and J ends lost 4 bases and 5 bases respectively, with 12 bases between them.

DNA of the CDR3: TGCGCCAGCAGCTTGCCTAGTTCGAGCAATGAGCAGTTCTTC. Protein product: CASSLPSSSNEQFF. The chain has TRBV5-1 and TRBJ2-1; D is unclear. V lost 1 base and J 6 bases, leaving 11 bases between the germline ends. CDR1 is SGHRS, CDR2 YFSETQ, per germline. The CDR3 has 14 residues.

This clone was seen only a few times. The chain uses TRBV5-6 and TRBJ2-5, with a possible D match to TRBD2 (6 bases). CDR1 is SGHDT and CDR2 is YYEEEE in the germline V gene. The CDR3 is 15 amino acids. Deletions cut 5 bases from V and 0 bases from J, with 14 bases between. This CDR3 is CASSMAGLYQETQYF. Here the CDR3 DNA reads TGTGCCAGCAGTATGGCGGGGCTTTACCAAGAGACCCAGTACTTC.

The chain uses TRBV7-8 and TRBJ2-1, with TRBD1 matching 10 bases. The V and J ends lost 6 bases and 2 bases, in that order; junction bases with no gene match: 7. CDR1 is SGHVS, CDR2 FQNEAQ, per germline. This CDR3 region has 16 residues. The CDR3 DNA is TGTGCCAGCAGGAGACAGGGGGCTGACGCCTACAATGAGCAGTTCTTC. It translates to CASRRQGADAYNEQFF.

This clone was seen more than once but under ten times. This chain links TRBV7-2 with TRBJ2-6; D is unresolved. V was pared by 3 bases and J by 0 bases, with 6 bases between. The CDR3 loop spans 15 amino acids. CDR1 is SGHTA and CDR2 is FQGNSA in the germline V gene. DNA for the CDR3: TGTGCCAGCAGCTTTCGCGGCTCTGGGGCCAACGTCCTGACTTTC. It yields the protein CASSFRGSGANVLTF. The full variable domain, with the rest looked up from reference TRBV7-2 and TRBJ2-6, is GAGVSQSPSNKVTEKGKDVELRCDPISGHTALYWYRQSLGQGLEFLIYFQGNSAPDKSGLPSDRFSAERTGGSVSTLTIQRTQQEDSAVYLCASSFRGSGANVLTFGAGSRLTVL.

This clone was detected a few times. Other nucleotide sequences from this sample produce the same CDR3. This rearrangement joins TRBV4-1 to TRBJ1-6; 9 bases align to TRBD1. There are 14 residues in the CDR3. V trimming: 5 bases; J trimming: 8 bases; junction bases outside the gene matches: 4. CDR1 is MGHRA, CDR2 YSYEKL, per germline. The CDR3 loop is CASSVRDRDSPLHF. DNA of the CDR3: TGCGCCAGCAGCGTACGGGACAGGGATTCACCCCTCCACTTT.

The J gene is TRBJ1-5, the V gene TRBV27, with TRBD1 matching over 9 bases. The CDR3 is made up of 14 amino acids. Trimming removed 6 bases from V and 6 bases from J; junction bases left unmatched: 6. Germline V gives CDR1 MNHEY, CDR2 SMNVEV (reference sequence). The CDR3 spells CASSFAGQGQPQHF. CDR3 DNA: TGTGCCAGCAGCTTCGCGGGACAGGGTCAGCCCCAGCATTTT.

V is TRBV5-1 and J is TRBJ2-5; tentative D call: TRBD1 (6 bases). The tail of the sequence fits TRBJ2-7 better, so the J call may be wrong. The CDR3 is 14 residues long. CDR1 is SGHRS and CDR2 is YFSETQ in the germline V gene. Written as DNA, the CDR3 is TGCGCCAGCAGCTTGATAGGGGGTTCGTACGAGCAGTACTTC. Translated: CASSLIGGSYEQYF.